A selection of T cell receptor beta chains follows, all from one sample in a study of T-cell reconstitution after alpha-beta-depleted transplantation in children. TCRdb ran MiXCR on the PCR reads and lists one entry per CDR3 protein. The table has around 300,000 distinct CDR3 sequences, approximately 23% seen once. The sequencing used PBMCs, mostly from graft donor cells, collected 180 days after TCRalphabeta/CD19-depleted stem cell transplant. The origin of the receptors is a male patient aged 10 to 17 who had a stem cell transplant for acute lymphoblastic leukemia, so the T cells may come from the graft donor. CDR3s include the opening cysteine and the closing phenylalanine or tryptophan. D genes are given only for firm matches. The size of a clone is reported for some rows only, either as once, few or many, or as a class for expanded clones.

cdr3_nt	cdr3_aa	d_call	clone_size	v_call	j_call
TGCGCCAGCAGCCAAGAAGGGCAGGGGGCGGCCAAAAACATTCAGTACTTC	CASSQEGQGAAKNIQYF	TRBD1	few	TRBV4-1	TRBJ2-4
TGCGCCAGCAGCTTAGTCCCGACAGACGAAAAACTGTTTTTT	CASSLVPTDEKLFF	NA	few	TRBV5-1	TRBJ1-4
TGTGCCAGCAGCTTAGCGATCTTGCAAGAGACCCAGTACTTC	CASSLAILQETQYF	NA	NA	TRBV7-2	TRBJ2-5
TGTGCCAGCAGCTTTTGGACTAGCGGCGCCTACGAGCAGTACTTC	CASSFWTSGAYEQYF	TRBD2	few	TRBV7-8	TRBJ2-7
TGCAGTGCTAGACCGAGACTAGCGGCGAACACCGGGGAGCTGTTTTTT	CSARPRLAANTGELFF	TRBD2	NA	TRBV20-1	TRBJ2-2
TGTGCCAGCTCACATTCGCCGGGACTAGGTTCCGATACGCAGTATTTT	CASSHSPGLGSDTQYF	TRBD2	NA	TRBV18	TRBJ2-3
TGTGCCAGCAGCTTAGGTCCCAGCGGGAGCTCCTACAATGAGCAGTTCTTC	CASSLGPSGSSYNEQFF	TRBD2	NA	TRBV7-3	TRBJ2-1
TGTGCCAGCAGCTTAGTTGGGCTAGCGGGATTCTACGAGCAGTACTTC	CASSLVGLAGFYEQYF	TRBD2	NA	TRBV7-2	TRBJ2-7
TGTGCCAGCAGTTACTCGACCGGAAGGGGGCTGGACGAGCAGTACTTC	CASSYSTGRGLDEQYF	TRBD1	NA	TRBV6-2/TRBV6-3	TRBJ2-7
TGTGCCATCAGTGATACAGGGCTCCACGAGCAGTACTTC	CAISDTGLHEQYF	NA	NA	TRBV10-3	TRBJ2-7
TGCAGCGTTGAAGGTCTTCCGAACACTGAAGCTTTCTTT	CSVEGLPNTEAFF	NA	few	TRBV29-1	TRBJ1-1
TGTGCCAGCAGTTACGGGCGGGAGCAGCATAGCGAGCAGTACTTC	CASSYGREQHSEQYF	TRBD2	few	TRBV6-5	TRBJ2-7
TGTGCCAGCAGTTTAGGGGGCGGAACCTACAATGAGCAGTTCTTC	CASSLGGGTYNEQFF	NA	many	TRBV12-3/TRBV12-4	TRBJ2-1
TGCGCCAGCAGAAGACCTAGCGGGAGAACGGGGAAAAACATTCAGTACTTC	CASRRPSGRTGKNIQYF	TRBD2	few	TRBV5-1	TRBJ2-4
TGTGCCAGCAGCCAAGGACCCCTACTCGAGCAGTACTTC	CASSQGPLLEQYF	NA	NA	TRBV4-2	TRBJ2-7
TGCGCCAGCAGCCCTGGGAAGTCAGATACGCAGTATTTT	CASSPGKSDTQYF	NA	NA	TRBV5-1	TRBJ2-3
TGTGCCAGCAGCTTATTGGGGAAGAAAGGGACCCAGTACTTC	CASSLLGKKGTQYF	NA	few	TRBV7-3	TRBJ2-5